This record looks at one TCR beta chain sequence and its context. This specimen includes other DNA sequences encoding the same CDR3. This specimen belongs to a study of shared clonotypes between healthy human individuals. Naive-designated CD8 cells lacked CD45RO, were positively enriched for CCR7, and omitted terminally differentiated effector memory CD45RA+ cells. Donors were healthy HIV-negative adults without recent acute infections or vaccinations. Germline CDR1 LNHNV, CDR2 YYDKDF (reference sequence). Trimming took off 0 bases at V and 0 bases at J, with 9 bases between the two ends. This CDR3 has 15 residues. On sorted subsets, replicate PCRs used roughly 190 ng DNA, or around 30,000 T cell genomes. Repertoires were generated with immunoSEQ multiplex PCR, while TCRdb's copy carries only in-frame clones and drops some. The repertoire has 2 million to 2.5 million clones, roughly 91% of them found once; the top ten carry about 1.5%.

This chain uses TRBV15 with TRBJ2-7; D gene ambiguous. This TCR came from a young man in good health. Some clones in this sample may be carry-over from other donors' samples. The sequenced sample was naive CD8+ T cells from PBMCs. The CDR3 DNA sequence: TGTGCCACCAGCAGAGAGCGCGGCAGCTCCTACGAGCAGTACTTC. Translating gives CATSRERGSSYEQYF.